These T cell receptor beta chains were read from a single sample in a study of blood T cells in healthy people across ages. TCRdb recomputed calls from the 5' RACE reads with MiXCR, one row per CDR3 protein. The table shows roughly 500,000 distinct CDR3 sequences, with roughly a quarter occurring only once. Sequencing was done on a sample of blood. Source of these receptors: a woman aged 70-85 years in good health. Each CDR3 is given with its conserved first and last residue. The D gene is left open where the match is weak. Clone size is given for some rows only: seen once, a few or many times, or a class if the clone is expanded.

j_call	v_call	d_call	clone_size	cdr3_nt	cdr3_aa
TRBJ1-5	TRBV6-2/TRBV6-3	.	few	TGTGCCAGCAGTCCGGGCCAGTATAGCAATCAGCCCCAGCATTTT	CASSPGQYSNQPQHF
TRBJ2-7	TRBV15	TRBD1	few	TGTGCCACCACCAACAAAGTCGGGACAGGAAACTACGAGCAGTACTTC	CATTNKVGTGNYEQYF
TRBJ2-1	TRBV10-3	TRBD1	.	TGTGCCATCAGTCCCCCGACGGGACAGGGAAACAATGAGCAGTTCTTC	CAISPPTGQGNNEQFF
TRBJ2-3	TRBV6-6	.	few	TGTGCCAGCTGGCGGCGATTCACAGATACGCAGTATTTT	CASWRRFTDTQYF
TRBJ1-1	TRBV18	.	few	TGTGCCAGCTCACCTCGGGCCCTTTACACTGAAGCTTTCTTT	CASSPRALYTEAFF
TRBJ2-3	TRBV9	TRBD2	.	TGTGCCAGCAGCGGTCGACTAGCGGGGAGCACAGGTACGCAGTATTTT	CASSGRLAGSTGTQYF
TRBJ2-5	TRBV7-3	.	many	TGTGCCAGCAGCTTAATGGTGGGAGAGACCCAGTACTTC	CASSLMVGETQYF
TRBJ1-5	TRBV27	TRBD1	.	TGTGCCAGCAACCCGGGACAGGGGTACAGCAATCAGCCCCAGCATTTT	CASNPGQGYSNQPQHF
TRBJ2-4	TRBV11-2	.	.	TGTGCCAGCAGCGGAGCCCTAGCCAAAAACATTCAGTACTTC	CASSGALAKNIQYF
TRBJ1-1	TRBV5-1	.	.	TGCGCCAGCAGCCCGGGCTCGGGTACTGAAGCTTTCTTT	CASSPGSGTEAFF
TRBJ2-7	TRBV3-1	.	.	TGTGCCAGCAGCCAGAGGACGGGGACCTACGAGCAGTACTTC	CASSQRTGTYEQYF
TRBJ1-1	TRBV7-9	.	.	TGTGCCAGCAGCTTATATGAGGGGGCTGAAGCTTTCTTT	CASSLYEGAEAFF
TRBJ1-4	TRBV5-6	.	few	TGTGCCAGCAGCTTGGGGGGTCCAGCAGAACTGTTTTTT	CASSLGGPAELFF
TRBJ1-2	TRBV2	TRBD1	.	TGTGCCAGCTACTCCCCCGTTAGGGGGCGGAACTATGGCTACACCTTC	CASYSPVRGRNYGYTF
TRBJ2-5	TRBV7-9	.	few	TGTGCCAGCAGCTTAGGAGGTCTTAAAGAGACCCAGTACTTC	CASSLGGLKETQYF
TRBJ1-3	TRBV20-1	.	few	TGCAGTGCTAGAGATCGGCAGGCCTCTGGAAACACCATATATTTT	CSARDRQASGNTIYF
TRBJ2-6	TRBV6-6	.	once	TGTGCCAGCAATAGTGACCCGAACTTCGCCGGGGCCAACGTCCTGACTTTC	CASNSDPNFAGANVLTF
TRBJ2-1	TRBV24-1	TRBD1	.	TGTGCCACCAGTGATTCCGGGACAGGGGGAAACAATGAGCAGTTCTTC	CATSDSGTGGNNEQFF
TRBJ2-5	TRBV7-2	TRBD1	.	TGTGCCAGCAGCCATCCCGGGACAGGGGCACGGGAGACCCAGTACTTC	CASSHPGTGARETQYF
TRBJ2-1	TRBV5-1	TRBD2	few	TGCGCCAGTGAAGGACTAGCGGGGGCAATCGATGAGCAGTTCTTC	CASEGLAGAIDEQFF
TRBJ2-4	TRBV5-8	TRBD1	few	TGTGCCAGCACCCCGTTTCAGGGGGTGGTCATTCAGTACTTC	CASTPFQGVVIQYF
TRBJ2-5	TRBV20-1	TRBD2	.	TGCAGTGCTCAGACTAGCGGGGGAGAGACCCAGTACTTC	CSAQTSGGETQYF
TRBJ1-2	TRBV9	.	.	TGTGCCAGCAGCGTGGATGGGACCCCGCTAAGGGGCTACACCTTC	CASSVDGTPLRGYTF
TRBJ2-5	TRBV6-2/TRBV6-3	.	few	TGTGCCAGCAGTTACAATCATGAGACGCAAGAGACCCAGTACTTC	CASSYNHETQETQYF
TRBJ1-2	TRBV16	.	many	TGTGCCAGCAGCCAATCCCTCTATGGCTACACCTTC	CASSQSLYGYTF
TRBJ1-3	TRBV6-6	.	few	TGTGCCAGCAGGCGCCCCGACTCTGGGGCTCACACCATATATTTT	CASRRPDSGAHTIYF
TRBJ2-5	TRBV29-1	.	.	TGCAGTTTTCCAAACATGTACCAAGAGACCCAGTACTTC	CSFPNMYQETQYF
TRBJ1-3	TRBV4-2	.	.	TGTGCCAGCAGCCAACCTCTGGGAGGAAACACCATATATTTT	CASSQPLGGNTIYF
TRBJ1-1	TRBV30	.	.	TGTGCCTGGAGGAACCGGGGGATGAACACTGAAGCTTTCTTT	CAWRNRGMNTEAFF
TRBJ2-1	TRBV24-1	TRBD1	.	TGTGCCACCAGTGAGCAGACAGGGGGTGAGCAGTTCTTC	CATSEQTGGEQFF
TRBJ2-2	TRBV5-1	TRBD1	few	TGCGCCAGCAGCTTGCTGGGACAGGGAAGCGGCGGGGAGCTGTCTTTT	CASSLLGQGSGGELSF
TRBJ2-5	TRBV10-3	.	once	TGTGCCATCAGTGAGTCTACGGGGAAGGAGACCCAGTACTTC	CAISESTGKETQYF
TRBJ1-1	TRBV20-1	TRBD1	.	TGCAGTGCTAGGAGACAGGGCCGGGAAGCTTTCTTT	CSARRQGREAFF
TRBJ2-7	TRBV29-1	.	few	TGCAGCGTTGTATGGGGGCAGACGTACGAGCAGTACTTC	CSVVWGQTYEQYF
TRBJ2-2	TRBV6-5	TRBD1	few	TGTGCCAGCAGTTACTCGATTCCCCGACAGGGCTGGGGCGGGGAGCTGTTTTTT	CASSYSIPRQGWGGELFF
TRBJ2-3	TRBV7-2	.	few	TGTGCCAGCAGTTCCGGGGGTGGGAAGACAGATACGCAGTATTTT	CASSSGGGKTDTQYF
TRBJ2-1	TRBV7-8	.	.	TGTGCCAGCAGCTTAGGACTAGGGAATGAGCAGTTCTTC	CASSLGLGNEQFF
TRBJ2-1	TRBV20-1	TRBD2	.	TGCAGTGGCGGGACTAGCGGGGGGGCCTACAATGAGCAGTTCTTC	CSGGTSGGAYNEQFF
TRBJ2-1	TRBV6-1	TRBD1	.	TGTGCCAGCAGTGGAGGACAGGGGGTATCCTACAATGAGCAGTTCTTC	CASSGGQGVSYNEQFF
TRBJ2-5	TRBV9	TRBD2	.	TGTGCCAGCAGCGTAGGGGCGGGGGGGATTCAAGAGACCCAGTACTTC	CASSVGAGGIQETQYF
TRBJ1-2	TRBV7-2	.	.	TGTGCCGGCAGCTTAGATCGTGCAGGATCATTGAGTGGCTACACCTTC	CAGSLDRAGSLSGYTF
TRBJ2-2	TRBV5-8	.	.	TGTGCCAGCAGGAAAGGACAGCCGAACACCGGGGAGCTGTTTTTT	CASRKGQPNTGELFF
TRBJ1-1	TRBV20-1	TRBD1	.	TGCAGTGCTAGAGATCAACGGACAGGGGGAGGCACTGAAGCTTTCTTT	CSARDQRTGGGTEAFF
TRBJ2-2	TRBV5-1	.	.	TGCGCCAGCAGCTTGGATCAGAATTCGAACACCGGGGAGCTGTTTTTT	CASSLDQNSNTGELFF
TRBJ2-7	TRBV10-3	TRBD2	few	TGTGCCATCAGTTACCGGGGAGCGGGGATCAACGAGCAGTACTTC	CAISYRGAGINEQYF
TRBJ2-5	TRBV7-2	.	.	TGTGCCAGCAGACAAGCGCGACTGGGCGAGACCCAGTACTTC	CASRQARLGETQYF
TRBJ1-1	TRBV6-2/TRBV6-3	.	few	TGTGCCAGCAGGCGAGAACAGGGAACGTCGGAAGCTTTCTTT	CASRREQGTSEAFF
TRBJ1-2	TRBV7-2	.	many	TGTGCCAGCAGCCCCGAATTTGGATACTATGGCTACACCTTC	CASSPEFGYYGYTF
TRBJ2-7	TRBV5-1	.	.	TGCGCCAGCAGCCCGGATGTGGGCTCCTACGAGCAGTACTTC	CASSPDVGSYEQYF
TRBJ2-3	TRBV11-3	TRBD1	.	TGTGCCAGCTCGGGCAGGGGGAGAGCAGATACGCAGTATTTT	CASSGRGRADTQYF
TRBJ1-1	TRBV20-1	TRBD1	.	TGCAGTGCCGGAGGGGCAACAGGGGCATACACTGAAGCTTTCTTT	CSAGGATGAYTEAFF
TRBJ2-5	TRBV10-3	.	few	TGTGCCATCAGTGAGCGCCGGACTGTGGAGACCCAGTACTTC	CAISERRTVETQYF
TRBJ2-5	TRBV5-1	TRBD1	few	TGCGCCAGCAGCTTAGACACAGGGGGCATGGGAGAGACCCAGTACTTC	CASSLDTGGMGETQYF
TRBJ2-7	TRBV5-1	TRBD1	.	TGCGCCAGCAGCTTGACGTTCCGGGACAGATCCTACGAGCAGTACTTC	CASSLTFRDRSYEQYF
TRBJ2-7	TRBV20-1	.	few	TGCAGTGCCCTCCGCGACAGCAGCTACGAGCAGTACTTC	CSALRDSSYEQYF
TRBJ2-1	TRBV7-9	.	.	TGTGCCAGCAGCCTAGGCCCCGGGACACGAACTCCGTTCTTC	CASSLGPGTRTPFF
TRBJ2-3	TRBV5-1	TRBD2	.	TGCGCCAGCAGCTCTAGCGGGGGTATAGATACGCAGTATTTT	CASSSSGGIDTQYF
TRBJ2-3	TRBV20-1	.	.	TGCAGTGCTAGAGATCCAGTGTCTAGCACAGATACGCAGTATTTT	CSARDPVSSTDTQYF
TRBJ1-1	TRBV3-1	.	few	TGTGCCAGCAGTGTTTCGGGGGGGAACACTGAAGCTTTCTTT	CASSVSGGNTEAFF